The source of this T cell receptor (beta chain) is a study of cytomegalovirus exposure and HLA in healthy donors. Study-wide results and caveats: Reports described diagnosis of cytomegalovirus status by the classifier as highly specific and sensitive.

Germline V gene sequence: CDR1 SGHNT, CDR2 YYREEE (reference sequence). The CDR3 has 13 residues. The germline V and J ends were trimmed by 5 bases and 6 bases, with 14 bases remaining between them. The donors formed part of the roughly 120-subject validation cohort, distinct from the roughly 730-subject first cohort. Only in-frame clones appear in the TCRdb table, and some are missing; sequencing was by immunoSEQ multiplex PCR. Here the sample spans roughly 120,000 clones, approximately 90% being singletons. Concerning this clone itself: The target antigen is unknown.

The V gene is TRBV5-4, the J gene TRBJ2-5, with D maybe TRBD1 (6 bases). This TCR derives from a man aged 18 to 35 in good health and CMV-seronegative. Material: PBMCs. CDR3 sequence reads: CASREDSRKTQYF. The CDR3 DNA is TGTGCCAGCAGGGAGGACAGCAGGAAGACCCAGTACTTC.